This is a list of T cell receptor beta chains from one sample in a study of spatial heterogeneity in lung cancer. Via MiXCR, TCRdb re-called the 5' RACE reads, giving one row per CDR3 protein. The sample carries about 52,000 distinct CDR3 sequences, less than 9% recorded once. This specimen consisted of PBMCs, obtained at follow-up. Source of these receptors: a female donor with early-stage non-small cell lung cancer. CDR3s include the opening cysteine and the closing phenylalanine or tryptophan. For some rows the clone size is stated as once, few or many, or as a class when expanded; others skip it.

cdr3_length: 12
v_call: TRBV3-1
j_call: TRBJ2-3
clone_size: -
cdr3_aa: CASSQSAQAQYF

cdr3_length: 14
v_call: TRBV18
j_call: TRBJ1-1
clone_size: -
cdr3_aa: CASSPITGGTEAFF

cdr3_length: 12
v_call: TRBV20-1
j_call: TRBJ1-6
clone_size: many
cdr3_aa: CSAQIPSSPLHF

cdr3_length: 15
v_call: TRBV5-1
j_call: TRBJ2-7
clone_size: -
cdr3_aa: CASSLVDRVVYEQYF

cdr3_length: 13
v_call: TRBV10-3
j_call: TRBJ1-1
clone_size: many
cdr3_aa: CAIKVDRNTEAFF

cdr3_length: 13
v_call: TRBV29-1
j_call: TRBJ1-1
clone_size: many
cdr3_aa: CSAHRQGNTEAFF

cdr3_length: 14
v_call: TRBV29-1
j_call: TRBJ2-2
clone_size: few
cdr3_aa: CSVESRFGTGELFF

cdr3_length: 14
v_call: TRBV12-3/TRBV12-4
j_call: TRBJ1-4
clone_size: many
cdr3_aa: CASTPGQGYEKLFF

cdr3_length: 14
v_call: TRBV12-3/TRBV12-4
j_call: TRBJ1-5
clone_size: many
cdr3_aa: CASSSPVSNQPQHF

cdr3_length: 13
v_call: TRBV7-2
j_call: TRBJ1-2
clone_size: few
cdr3_aa: CASSATGNYGYTF

cdr3_length: 13
v_call: TRBV20-1
j_call: TRBJ2-2
clone_size: -
cdr3_aa: CRGLAANTGELFF

cdr3_length: 14
v_call: TRBV5-1
j_call: TRBJ2-5
clone_size: many
cdr3_aa: CASSLAGGAETQYF